What follows describes a single T cell receptor (beta chain). The data stem from a study of control samples from healthy donors and cancer patients. Clones were sequenced by immunoSEQ multiplex PCR, and TCRdb holds only the in-frame ones, with some missing. The table lists some 99,000 clones, around 89% of them singletons. Germline V lookup: CDR1 SNHLY, CDR2 FYNNEI. Trimming took 0 bases from V and 6 from J, leaving 5 bases between them. The CDR3 covers 12 residues. The genes are TRBV2 and TRBJ1-2, with D perhaps TRBD1 (5 bases). The source material was blood. This clonotype was obtained from a woman aged 45-60 years in good health. The CDR3 DNA is TGTGCCAGCAGTGAAGCGGGGGATGGCTACACCTTC. This translates into CASSEAGDGYTF.